The T cell receptor (beta chain) under discussion was sequenced for a study of tumor and adjacent non-tumor tissue in lung cancer. From germline, CDR1 is SGHNT and CDR2 YYREEE (reference sequence). This CDR3 is built from 21 residues. A word on this clonotype: At one end, the junction sequence differs from germline, possibly due to a read error.

TCRbeta libraries were built with three rounds of nested PCR, modified from ARM-PCR. TCRdb reanalysed the multiplex PCR reads using MiXCR and keeps one entry per CDR3 protein. The sample shows 90,000 to 100,000 distinct CDR3 sequences, about 80% of them seen only once. RNA was extracted from bulk tissue without any cell sorting. This non-tumor lung sample came from over 3 cm beyond the tumor edge. This TCR came from a man aged 55 to 69 with small cell lung cancer. The sequencing input was distant non-tumor lung tissue. The rearrangement uses TRBV5-4 and TRBJ2-6; TRBD2 matches at 10 bases. CDR3 DNA: TGTGCCAGCAGCCCAGACCCGGGGACTAGCGACTATTCTTCTGGGGCCAACATCCTGACTTTC. Protein product: CASSPDPGTSDYSSGANILTF.